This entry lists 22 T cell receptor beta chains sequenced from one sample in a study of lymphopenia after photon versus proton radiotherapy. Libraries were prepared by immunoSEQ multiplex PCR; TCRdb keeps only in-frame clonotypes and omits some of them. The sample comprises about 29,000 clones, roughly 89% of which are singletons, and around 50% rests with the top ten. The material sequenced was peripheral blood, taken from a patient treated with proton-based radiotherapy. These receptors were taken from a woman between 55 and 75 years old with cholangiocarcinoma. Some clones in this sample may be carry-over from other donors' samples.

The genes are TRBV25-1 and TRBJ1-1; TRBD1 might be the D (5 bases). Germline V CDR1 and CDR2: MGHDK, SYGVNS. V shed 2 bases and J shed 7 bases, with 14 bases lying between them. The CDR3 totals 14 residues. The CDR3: CASSEVGTVVEAFF. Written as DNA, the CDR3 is TGTGCCAGCAGTGAAGTAGGGACTGTCGTTGAAGCTTTCTTT. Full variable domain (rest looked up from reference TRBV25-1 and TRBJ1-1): EADIYQTPRYLVIGTGKKITLECSQTMGHDKMYWYQQDPGMELHLIHYSYGVNSTEKGDLSSESTVSRIRTEHFPLTLESARPSHTSQYLCASSEVGTVVEAFFGQGTRLTVV.

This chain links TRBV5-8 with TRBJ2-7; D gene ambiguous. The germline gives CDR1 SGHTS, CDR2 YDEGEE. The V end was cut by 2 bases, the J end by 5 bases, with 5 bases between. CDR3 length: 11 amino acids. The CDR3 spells CASSFTHEQYF. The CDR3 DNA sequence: TGTGCCAGCAGCTTTACCCACGAGCAGTACTTC.

In DNA form, the CDR3 reads TGTGCCAGCAGCCACGTCGTGACTGAAGCTTTCTTT. This sequence encodes CASSHVVTEAFF. The V gene is TRBV7-9, the J gene TRBJ1-1; D not resolved. This CDR3 comprises 12 residues. CDR1 and CDR2 from the germline V gene are SEHNR and FQNEAQ (reference sequence). V was trimmed by 5 bases and J by 5 bases, leaving 9 bases between them.

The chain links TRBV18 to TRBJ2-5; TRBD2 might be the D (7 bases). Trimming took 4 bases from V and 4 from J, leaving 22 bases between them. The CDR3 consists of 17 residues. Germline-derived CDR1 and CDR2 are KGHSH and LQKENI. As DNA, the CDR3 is TGTGCCAGCTCACGGGAGATTTCGGGGGGCCCTCTAGAGACCCAGTACTTC. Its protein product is CASSREISGGPLETQYF.

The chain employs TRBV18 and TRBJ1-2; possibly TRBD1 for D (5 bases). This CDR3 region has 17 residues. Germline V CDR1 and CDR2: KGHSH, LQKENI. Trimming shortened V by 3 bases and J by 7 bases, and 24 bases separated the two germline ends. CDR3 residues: CASSPLKLQKGERGYTF. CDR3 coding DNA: TGTGCCAGCTCACCGCTGAAATTGCAAAAAGGGGAGCGTGGCTACACCTTC.

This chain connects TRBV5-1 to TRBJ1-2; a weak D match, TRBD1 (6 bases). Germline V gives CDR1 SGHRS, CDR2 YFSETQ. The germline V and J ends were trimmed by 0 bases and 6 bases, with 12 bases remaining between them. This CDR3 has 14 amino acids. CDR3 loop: CASSLAHRENGYTF. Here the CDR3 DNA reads TGCGCCAGCAGCTTGGCCCACAGGGAAAATGGCTACACCTTC.

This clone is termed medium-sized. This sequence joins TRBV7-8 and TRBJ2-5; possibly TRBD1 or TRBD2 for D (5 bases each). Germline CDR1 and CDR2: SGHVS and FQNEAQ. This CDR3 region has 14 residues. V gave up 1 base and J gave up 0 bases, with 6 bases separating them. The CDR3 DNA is TGTGCCAGCAGCTTAGGGGGGAACCAAGAGACCCAGTACTTC. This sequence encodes CASSLGGNQETQYF.

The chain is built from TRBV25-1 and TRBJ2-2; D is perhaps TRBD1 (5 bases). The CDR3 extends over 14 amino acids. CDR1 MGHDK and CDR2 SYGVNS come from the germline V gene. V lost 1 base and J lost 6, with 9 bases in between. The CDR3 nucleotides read TGTGCCAGCAGTGAATTTGGCAGGGCCGGGGAGCTGTTTTTT. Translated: CASSEFGRAGELFF. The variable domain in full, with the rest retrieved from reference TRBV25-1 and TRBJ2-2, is EADIYQTPRYLVIGTGKKITLECSQTMGHDKMYWYQQDPGMELHLIHYSYGVNSTEKGDLSSESTVSRIRTEHFPLTLESARPSHTSQYLCASSEFGRAGELFFGEGSRLTVL.

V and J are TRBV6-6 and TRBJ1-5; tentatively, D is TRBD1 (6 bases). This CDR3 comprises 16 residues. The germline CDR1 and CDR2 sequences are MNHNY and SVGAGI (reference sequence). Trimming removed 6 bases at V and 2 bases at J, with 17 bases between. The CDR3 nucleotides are TGTGCCAGCAGAACCCTGGAGGGGGTAGGCAATCAGCCCCAGCATTTT. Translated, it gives CASRTLEGVGNQPQHF.

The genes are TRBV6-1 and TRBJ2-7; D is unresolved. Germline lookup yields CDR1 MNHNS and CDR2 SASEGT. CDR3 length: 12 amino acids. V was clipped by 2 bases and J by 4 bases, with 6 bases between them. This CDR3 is CASSESGYEQYF. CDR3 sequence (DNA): TGTGCCAGCAGTGAATCTGGTTACGAGCAGTACTTC.

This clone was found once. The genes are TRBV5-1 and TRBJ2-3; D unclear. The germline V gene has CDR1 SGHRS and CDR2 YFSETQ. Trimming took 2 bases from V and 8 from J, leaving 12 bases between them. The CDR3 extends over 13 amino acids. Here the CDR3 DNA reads TGCGCCAGCAGCTTTATGGAACTTACTACGCAGTATTTT. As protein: CASSFMELTTQYF.

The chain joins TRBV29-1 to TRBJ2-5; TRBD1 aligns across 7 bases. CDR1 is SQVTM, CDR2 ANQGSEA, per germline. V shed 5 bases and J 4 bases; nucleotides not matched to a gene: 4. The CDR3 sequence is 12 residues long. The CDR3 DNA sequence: TGCAGCGTTCAGACAGGGACAGAGACCCAGTACTTC. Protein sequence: CSVQTGTETQYF.

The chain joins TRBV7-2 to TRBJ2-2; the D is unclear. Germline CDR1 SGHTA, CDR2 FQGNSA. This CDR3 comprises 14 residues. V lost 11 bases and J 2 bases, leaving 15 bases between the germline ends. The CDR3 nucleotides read TGTGCCGCGGCCCCTAAGGCTAACACCGGGGAGCTGTTTTTT. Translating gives CAAAPKANTGELFF.

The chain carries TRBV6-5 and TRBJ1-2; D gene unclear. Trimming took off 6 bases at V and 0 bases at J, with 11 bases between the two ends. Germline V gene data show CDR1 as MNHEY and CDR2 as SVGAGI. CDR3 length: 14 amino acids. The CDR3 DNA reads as TGTGCCAGCAGCCAAGGGTATACTAACTATGGCTACACCTTC. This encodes CASSQGYTNYGYTF.

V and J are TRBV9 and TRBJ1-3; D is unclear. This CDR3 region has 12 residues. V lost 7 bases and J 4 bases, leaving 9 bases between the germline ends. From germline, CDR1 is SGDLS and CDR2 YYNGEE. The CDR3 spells CASGRAGNTIYF. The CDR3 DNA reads TGTGCCAGCGGCCGGGCGGGAAACACCATATATTTT.

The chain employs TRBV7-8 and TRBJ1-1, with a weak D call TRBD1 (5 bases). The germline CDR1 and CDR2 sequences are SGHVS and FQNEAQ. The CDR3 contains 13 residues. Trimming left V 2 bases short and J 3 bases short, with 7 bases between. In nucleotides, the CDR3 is TGTGCCAGCAGCTTAACGACAGACACTGAAGCTTTCTTT. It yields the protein CASSLTTDTEAFF.

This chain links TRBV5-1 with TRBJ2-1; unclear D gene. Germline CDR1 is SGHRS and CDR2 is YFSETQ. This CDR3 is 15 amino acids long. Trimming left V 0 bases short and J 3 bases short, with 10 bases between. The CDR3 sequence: CASSLAMGYYNEQFF. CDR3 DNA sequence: TGCGCCAGCAGCTTGGCCATGGGCTACTACAATGAGCAGTTCTTC.

CDR3 amino acids: CASSSTTESYEQYF. DNA of the CDR3: TGTGCCAGCAGCTCGACGACAGAGTCCTACGAGCAGTACTTC. The chain is built from TRBV7-9 and TRBJ2-7; D is possibly TRBD1 (5 bases). V dropped 4 bases and J dropped 1 base, with 11 bases sitting between them. CDR1 SEHNR and CDR2 FQNEAQ come from the germline V gene (reference sequence). The CDR3 covers 14 residues.

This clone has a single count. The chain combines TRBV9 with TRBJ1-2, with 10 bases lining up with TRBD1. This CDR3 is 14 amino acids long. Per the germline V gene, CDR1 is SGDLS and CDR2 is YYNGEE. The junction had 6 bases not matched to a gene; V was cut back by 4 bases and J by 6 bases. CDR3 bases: TGTGCCAGCAGCCCGACAGGGGGCGGGGATGGCTACACCTTC. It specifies CASSPTGGGDGYTF.

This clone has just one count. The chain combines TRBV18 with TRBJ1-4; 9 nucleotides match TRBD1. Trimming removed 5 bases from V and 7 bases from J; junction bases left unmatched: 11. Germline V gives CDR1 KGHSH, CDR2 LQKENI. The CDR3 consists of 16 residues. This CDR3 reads CASSRRAGTGIEKLFF. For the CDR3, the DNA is TGTGCCAGCTCAAGGAGAGCCGGGACAGGGATTGAAAAACTGTTTTTT.

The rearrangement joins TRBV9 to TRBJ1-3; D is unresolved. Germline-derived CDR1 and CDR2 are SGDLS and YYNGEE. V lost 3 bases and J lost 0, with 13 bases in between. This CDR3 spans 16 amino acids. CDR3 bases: TGTGCCAGCAGCGCTGGGGTCAGCAACTCTGGAAACACCATATATTTT. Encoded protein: CASSAGVSNSGNTIYF.

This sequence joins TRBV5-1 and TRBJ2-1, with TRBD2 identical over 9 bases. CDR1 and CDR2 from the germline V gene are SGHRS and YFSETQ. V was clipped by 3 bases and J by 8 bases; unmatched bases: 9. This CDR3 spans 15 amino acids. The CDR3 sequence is CASSSLGRGGHEQFF. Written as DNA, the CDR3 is TGCGCCAGCAGCTCCCTTGGGCGGGGGGGCCATGAGCAGTTCTTC.